This TCR beta chain was profiled in a study of blood T cell repertoires in COVID-19 (dated by TCRdb to 2019 to 2021). Looking at the study overall: Samples covering the acute and convalescent phases of COVID-19 were provided by collaborators in the United States, Italy and Spain. The dataset comprised deeply sampled blood TCRbeta repertoires from subjects exposed to, actively infected with, or recovered from COVID-19. The samples were drawn from the first 160 participants of the ongoing ImmuneRACE study and from 950 to 1,500 subjects provided by 6 global collaborators. The prospective study material was composed of cDNA or gDNA derived from T cells, B-cell-depleted T cells, or PBMCs. Where HLA class I and class II types were available, the types were taken from metadata supplied by the sample provider, not from assay-based typing. Sample metadata almost always included a de-identified subject ID, COVID-19 status, age in years and sex. A freely available public database, intended as a resource for researchers studying the immune response to SARS-CoV-2, is where the repertoires were released.

Per the germline V gene (reference sequence), LNHDA is the CDR1 and SQIVND is the CDR2. The CDR3 contains 13 residues, cysteine and phenylalanine counted. Solely the CDR3 DNA is kept, with 39 bases framed from the first base. Between the V and J ends, shortened by 5 bases and 3 bases respectively, the junction contains 10 bases. Study-wide findings and limitations: Clinical and demographic metadata were provided uncurated, with the amount varying by source and participant.

TCRbeta CDR3 regions were amplified from genomic DNA using the immunoSEQ Assay, a bias-controlled multiplex PCR. The original pipeline was this. Within the assay, amplification of reference gene primers was used to estimate how many nucleated cells each sample contained. To quantify the absolute abundance of each unique TCRbeta CDR3 rearrangement, sequence reads were collapsed and filtered. For each sample, productive Simpson clonality was calculated as the square root of Simpson's diversity index over productive rearrangements. This immuneACCESS table, as held by TCRdb, lists in-frame sequences with V and J called but not all clones. Of the missing ones, under half trace to an unresolved V gene in checked studies; the others have no known cause. V and J calls and clone size are as listed in that table; D and trimming were resolved from the DNA. The sample profile shows over 120,000 clones; around 79% of them were found once. Around 5% of the sample rests with the top ten.

One collaborating source in Seattle enrolled patients while the patients were actively infected and followed the patients over time throughout the course of disease. Each collaborating institution followed its own protocols to collect whole blood in K2EDTA tubes. For TCRbeta analysis, collaborators shipped samples in one of three forms: frozen whole blood, isolated PBMCs, or DNA extracted from either of those sample types. Notes on this clone: Its target antigen remains unknown. Base qualities are not recorded, but no much larger clone differs from it by a single base.

Recombination joined TRBV19 with TRBJ1-1; perhaps TRBD1 is the D gene, with 6 bases matching. Source material: peripheral blood. The receptor was isolated from a woman in her 70s with COVID-19, enrolled during active disease. CDR3 loop: CASSPDRDTEAFF. The DNA sequence follows: TGTGCCAGTAGTCCGGACAGAGACACTGAAGCTTTCTTT.